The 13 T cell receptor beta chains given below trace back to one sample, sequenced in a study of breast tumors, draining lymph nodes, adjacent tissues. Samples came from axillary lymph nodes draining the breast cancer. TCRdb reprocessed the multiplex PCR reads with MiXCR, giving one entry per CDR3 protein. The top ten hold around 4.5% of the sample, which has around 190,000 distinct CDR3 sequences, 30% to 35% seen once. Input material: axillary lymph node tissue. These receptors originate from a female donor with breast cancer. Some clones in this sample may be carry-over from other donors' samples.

This CDR3 is CASSIVNENTEAFF. CDR3 in DNA: TGTGCCAGTAGTATAGTTAACGAAAACACTGAAGCTTTCTTT. The chain combines TRBV19 with TRBJ1-1; D not resolved. The ends were cut back, 1 base at V and 2 bases at J, with 8 bases in the middle. The CDR3 covers 14 residues. The germline gives CDR1 LNHDA, CDR2 SQIVND (reference sequence).

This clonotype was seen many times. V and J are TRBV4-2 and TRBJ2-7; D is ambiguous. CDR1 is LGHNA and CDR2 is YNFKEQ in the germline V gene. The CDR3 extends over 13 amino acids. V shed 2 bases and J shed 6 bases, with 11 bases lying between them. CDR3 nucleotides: TGTGCCAGCAGCCAATCTCTCTCCGGCGAGCAGTACTTC. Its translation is CASSQSLSGEQYF.

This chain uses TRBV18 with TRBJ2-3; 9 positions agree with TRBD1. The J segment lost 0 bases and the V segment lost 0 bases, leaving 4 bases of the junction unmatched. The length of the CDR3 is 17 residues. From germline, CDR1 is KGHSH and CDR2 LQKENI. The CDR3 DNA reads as TGTGCCAGCTCACCACCGGACAGGGGTGACAGCACAGATACGCAGTATTTT. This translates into CASSPPDRGDSTDTQYF.

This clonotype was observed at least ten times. CDR3 in DNA: TGTGCCAGCAGCCCCGGACTAGCGGGGGGGCTAAGGATTTTCAATGAGCAGTTCTTC. Translation: CASSPGLAGGLRIFNEQFF. The chain couples TRBV7-6 to TRBJ2-1; 15 bases fit TRBD2. Germline trimming cut 5 bases from V and 6 bases from J; bases unmatched to any gene: 14. Germline CDR1 and CDR2: SGHVS and FNYEAQ. The CDR3 runs to 19 residues.

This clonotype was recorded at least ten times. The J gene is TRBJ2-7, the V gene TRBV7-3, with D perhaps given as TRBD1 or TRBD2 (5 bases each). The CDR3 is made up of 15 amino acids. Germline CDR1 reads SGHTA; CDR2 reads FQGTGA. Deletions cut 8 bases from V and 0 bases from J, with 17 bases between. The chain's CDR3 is CASGRGAGSSYEQYF. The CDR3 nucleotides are TGTGCCAGCGGACGGGGTGCAGGGAGCTCCTACGAGCAGTACTTC.

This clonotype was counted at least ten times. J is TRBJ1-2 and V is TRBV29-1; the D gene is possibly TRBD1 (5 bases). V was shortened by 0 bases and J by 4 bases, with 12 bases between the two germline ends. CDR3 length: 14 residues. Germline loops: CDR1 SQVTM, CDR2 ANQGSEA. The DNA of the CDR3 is TGCAGCGTTGAAGAAGGCAGGGATCCCTATGGCTACACCTTC. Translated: CSVEEGRDPYGYTF.

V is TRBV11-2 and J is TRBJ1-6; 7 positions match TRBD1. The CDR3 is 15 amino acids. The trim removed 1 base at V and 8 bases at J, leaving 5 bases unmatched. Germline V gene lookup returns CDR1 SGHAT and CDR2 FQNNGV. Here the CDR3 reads CASSLAHGTDSPLHF. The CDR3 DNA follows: TGTGCCAGCAGCTTAGCGCACGGGACAGATTCACCCCTCCACTTT.

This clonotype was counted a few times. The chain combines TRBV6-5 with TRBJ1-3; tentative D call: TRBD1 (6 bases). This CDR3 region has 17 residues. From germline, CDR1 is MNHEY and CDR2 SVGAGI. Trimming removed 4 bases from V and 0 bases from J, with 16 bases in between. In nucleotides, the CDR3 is TGTGCCAGCAGTTCAATCCGGACAGACCCCTCTGGAAACACCATATATTTT. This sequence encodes CASSSIRTDPSGNTIYF.

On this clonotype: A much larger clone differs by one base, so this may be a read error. This chain's CDR3 is CASSETGTSGRVATQYF. CDR3 coding DNA: TGTGCCAGCAGCGAGACCGGGACTAGCGGGAGAGTGGCGACCCAGTACTTC. The rearrangement uses TRBV9 and TRBJ2-5, with 14 bases aligning to TRBD2. V was clipped by 3 bases and J by 7 bases; unmatched bases: 11. CDR3 size: 17 residues. From germline, CDR1 is SGDLS and CDR2 YYNGEE.

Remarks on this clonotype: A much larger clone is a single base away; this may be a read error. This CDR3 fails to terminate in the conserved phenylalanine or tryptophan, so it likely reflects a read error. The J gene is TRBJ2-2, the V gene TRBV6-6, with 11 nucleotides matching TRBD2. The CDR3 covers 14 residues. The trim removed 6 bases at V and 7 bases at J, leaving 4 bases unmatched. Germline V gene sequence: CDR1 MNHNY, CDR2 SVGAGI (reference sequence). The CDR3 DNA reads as TGTGCCAGCAGCAGACTAGCGGGGCTCGGGGAGCTGTTTCTT. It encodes CASSRLAGLGELFL.

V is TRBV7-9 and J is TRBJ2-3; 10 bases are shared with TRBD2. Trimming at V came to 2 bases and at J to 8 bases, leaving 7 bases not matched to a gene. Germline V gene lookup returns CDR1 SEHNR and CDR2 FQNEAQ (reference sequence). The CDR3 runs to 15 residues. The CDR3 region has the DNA TGTGCCAGCAGCTTAAGGGGGAGCGGGAGGGGTACGCAGTATTTT. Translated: CASSLRGSGRGTQYF.

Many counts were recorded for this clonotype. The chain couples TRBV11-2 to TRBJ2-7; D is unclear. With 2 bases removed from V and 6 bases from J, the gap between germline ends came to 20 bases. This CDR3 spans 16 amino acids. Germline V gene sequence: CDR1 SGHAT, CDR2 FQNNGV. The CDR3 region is CASSLTPIGAPREQYF. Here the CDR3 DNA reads TGTGCCAGCAGCTTAACACCAATCGGAGCCCCCCGCGAGCAGTACTTC.

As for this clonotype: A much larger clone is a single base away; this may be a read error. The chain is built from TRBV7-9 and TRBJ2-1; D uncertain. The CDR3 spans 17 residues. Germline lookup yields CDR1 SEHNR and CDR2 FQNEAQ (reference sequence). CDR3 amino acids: CASSPTGVLPSYNEQLF. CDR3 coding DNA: TGTGCCAGCAGCCCTACTGGGGTCCTCCCCTCCTACAATGAGCAGCTCTTC.